This T cell receptor beta chain originates from a study of CD8 T cells in Susac syndrome. At the level of the study: At the time of blood draw, patients with Susac syndrome were therapy-naive, receiving corticosteroids, or receiving intravenous immunoglobulin alone.

This CDR3 has 16 residues. V dropped 4 bases and J dropped 2; count of bases not matched to a gene: 12. The germline CDR1 and CDR2 sequences are SQVTM and ANQGSEA. RNA, at about 0.45 to 1 ug, was reverse transcribed with random hexamers. Amplification of TCR beta CDR3 used immunoSEQ multiplex PCR across 54 Vbeta and 13 Jbeta. MiXCR, applied by TCRdb to the immunoSEQ multiplex PCR reads, yields one record per CDR3 protein. The sample contains about 140,000 distinct CDR3 sequences, approximately 95% of which appear only once. To note about this clonotype: Its antigen is currently unknown.

Negative isolation yielded CD4+ and CD8+ T cells, and FACS enriched TEMRA cells. Whole-study findings and limits: The CD4+ T cell repertoires that were profiled in Susac syndrome showed no clonal expansion.

The sequence derives from a human donor with Susac syndrome. This rearrangement joins TRBV29-1 to TRBJ2-3; TRBD2 aligns across 7 bases. Specimen: CD4+ T cells from PBMCs. CDR3 loop: CSVGRLSAGATDTQYF. CDR3 sequence (DNA): TGCAGCGTTGGCCGTCTCTCGGCGGGAGCCACAGATACGCAGTATTTT.